This TCR beta chain came from a study of CD8+ T cells in alopecia areata (dated by TCRdb to the late 2010s). Notes on the research overall: Treated patients were enrolled in an open-label pilot trial of oral tofacitinib at 5 to 10 mg twice daily for moderate-to-severe alopecia areata. Tofacitinib was administered for 6 to 18 months, and 6 months of follow-up off drug were then conducted to assess delayed response and recurrence. Amplification of TCRbeta CDR3 regions was done by immunoSEQ multiplex PCR using 35 Vbeta forward primers and 13 Jbeta reverse primers. RNA was extracted with the PAXgene miRNA kit for fixed scalp, the miRNeasy kit for PBMCs, and the RNeasy kit for mouse skin. Patients on tofacitinib were biopsied at baseline and after 4 and 24 weeks of treatment, and several of the patients also had a later scalp biopsy. Scalp clonality was compared across normal scalp (n=4), patchy alopecia areata scalp (n=8), and alopecia totalis/universalis scalp (n=8). In humans, TCRbeta sequencing was performed on scalp tissue and on sorted CD4+ and CD8+ peripheral blood T cells from healthy controls and from patients with patchy or totalis/universalis alopecia areata. The study used high-throughput TCRbeta sequencing to examine T cell clonal expansion in alopecia areata, in both the C3H/HeJ mouse model and human patients.

For this clone: Its antigen is not yet known. Nothing much larger sits one base from this clone, and base qualities are not available.

What the authors observed across the whole study: Shared TCR sequences between patients were less evident than in mice, which may be partly attributable to HLA diversity in the patient population. Scalp TCR repertoire analysis is complicated because resident alphabeta T cells in normal human skin are also sequenced, whereas mouse skin is dominated by gammadelta T cells. Compared with normal scalp, lesional scalp had higher clonality and more expanded CD8+ clones, particularly in alopecia totalis/universalis, a pattern that suggests antigenic drive.

Preparation of the library involved the immunoSEQ multiplex PCR assay. RNA was extracted from all samples and reverse transcribed into cDNA, which served as template for TCR sequencing. SuperScript III was used for first-strand cDNA synthesis, primed with a 2:1 mix of oligo-dT and random hexamers. A synthetic immune receptor repertoire was used to assess amplification bias, and residual bias was removed computationally. The published analysis was carried out like this. After raw reads were preprocessed to remove errors, the CDR3 was defined following IMGT conventions as running from the conserved cysteine to phenylalanine. To get clonality, Shannon entropy was normalized by log2 of the number of productive unique TCRs and the result was subtracted from 1. Whether scalp clones were CD4 or CD8 was inferred by matching scalp TCRbeta sequences against CD4 and CD8 repertoires sorted from blood. TCRdb took over this immuneACCESS table, retaining in-frame rearrangements with V and J assigned. Such tables are incomplete; in checked studies, under half of the missing clones stem from an unresolved V gene, and the remainder is unexplained. V and J calls and clone size follow that table, whereas D and trimming were derived from the DNA. The sample contains roughly 150,000 clones, 45% to 60% of them found a single time. The ten biggest clones cover approximately 7% of the sample.

Peripheral blood and lesional scalp punch biopsies were obtained from patients with alopecia areata. PBMCs were isolated by density centrifugation and stained for CD3, CD4 and CD8, and CD4+ and CD8+ T cells were sorted on a FACSAria. Its CDR3 holds 15 amino acids, cysteine through phenylalanine. Of the read, only the CDR3 DNA is kept; its 45 bases are in frame from base 1. The germline V gene (reference sequence) specifies MNHEY as CDR1 and SMNVEV as CDR2. A distance of 17 bases separates the germline ends of V and J, which lose 0 bases and 9 bases respectively. The sequenced sample consisted of CD4+ T cells sorted from blood. The sequence is built from TRBV27 and TRBJ2-5; the D segment could be TRBD1, given 5 matching bases. The receptor comes from a human donor with alopecia areata. The bases are TGTGCCAGCAGTTTATCGATGCAGGGAACTATGGCCCAGTACTTC. Translation gives CASSLSMQGTMAQYF.